This T cell receptor beta chain appears in the sequencing data of a study of identical twins. Study-level points and caveats: Clonotypes of the beta chain that were abundant in cord blood carried fewer insertions (memory repertoires showed none).

The germline CDR1 and CDR2 sequences are MNHEY and SVGAGI. The trim removed 4 bases at V and 0 bases at J, leaving 11 bases unmatched. The CDR3 loop spans 18 amino acids. A universal primer binding site was introduced by template switching. The final cDNA contained unique molecular identifiers. Each CDR3 protein is one row after TCRdb ran MiXCR on the 5' RACE reads. The sample carries approximately 190,000 distinct CDR3 sequences, roughly 15% recorded once. This clonotype turned up a few times. As yet, its antigen is unknown. These data also formed part of another study, on T cells expressing NK-cell markers. That study reports: Sequencing of TCR beta repertoires drew on sorted CD3+CD56+NKG2C+, CD3+CD56+NKG2C- and CD3+CD56-NKG2C+ T cells. Sequenced donors, eight in total, included seven who were HCMV-seropositive and one who was seronegative.

The genes are TRBV6-5 and TRBJ2-1; 8 nucleotides match TRBD2. Sequences were obtained from CD8+ T cells sorted from blood. The TCR was taken from a woman in her late teens or twenties in good health. The CDR3 here is CASSSWTSPLSSYNEQFF. CDR3 sequence (DNA): TGTGCCAGCAGTTCCTGGACTAGCCCGTTGAGCTCCTACAATGAGCAGTTCTTC.